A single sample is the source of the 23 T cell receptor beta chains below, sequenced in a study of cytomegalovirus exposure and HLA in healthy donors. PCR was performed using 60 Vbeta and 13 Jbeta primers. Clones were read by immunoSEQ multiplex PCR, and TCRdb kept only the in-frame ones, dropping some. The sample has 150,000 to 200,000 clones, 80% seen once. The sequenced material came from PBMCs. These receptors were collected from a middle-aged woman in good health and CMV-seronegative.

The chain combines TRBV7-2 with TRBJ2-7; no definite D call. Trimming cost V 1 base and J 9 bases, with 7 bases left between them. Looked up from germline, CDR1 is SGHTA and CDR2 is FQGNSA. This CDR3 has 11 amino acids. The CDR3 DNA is TGTGCCAGCAGCTTAGGTCGCGGGCAGTACTTC. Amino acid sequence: CASSLGRGQYF.

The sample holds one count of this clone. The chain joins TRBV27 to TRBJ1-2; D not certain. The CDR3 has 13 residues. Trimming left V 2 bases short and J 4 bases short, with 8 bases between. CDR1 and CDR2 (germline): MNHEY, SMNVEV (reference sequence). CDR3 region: CASSLAGTYGYTF. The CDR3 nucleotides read TGTGCCAGCAGTTTAGCGGGTACCTATGGCTACACCTTC.

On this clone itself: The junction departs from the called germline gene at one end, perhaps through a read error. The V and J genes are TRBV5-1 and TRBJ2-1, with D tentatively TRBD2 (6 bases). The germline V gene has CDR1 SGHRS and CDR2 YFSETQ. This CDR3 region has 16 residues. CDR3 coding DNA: TGCGCCAGCAGCTTGGAAGTAACGGGGACTCCGGGCCCCAAGGTCTTC. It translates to CASSLEVTGTPGPKVF.

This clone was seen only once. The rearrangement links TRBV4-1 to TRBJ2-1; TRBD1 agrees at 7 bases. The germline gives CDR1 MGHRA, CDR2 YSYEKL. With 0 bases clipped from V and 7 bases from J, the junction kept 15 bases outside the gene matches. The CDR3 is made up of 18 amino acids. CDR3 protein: CASSQDATGFDWGNEQFF. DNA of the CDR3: TGCGCCAGCAGCCAAGACGCGACAGGGTTCGACTGGGGGAATGAGCAGTTCTTC.

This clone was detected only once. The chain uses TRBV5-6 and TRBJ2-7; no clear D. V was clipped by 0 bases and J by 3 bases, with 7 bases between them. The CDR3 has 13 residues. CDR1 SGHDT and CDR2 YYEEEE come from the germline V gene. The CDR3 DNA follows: TGTGCCAGCAGCTTGGGGGCAGGCTACGAGCAGTACTTC. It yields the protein CASSLGAGYEQYF.

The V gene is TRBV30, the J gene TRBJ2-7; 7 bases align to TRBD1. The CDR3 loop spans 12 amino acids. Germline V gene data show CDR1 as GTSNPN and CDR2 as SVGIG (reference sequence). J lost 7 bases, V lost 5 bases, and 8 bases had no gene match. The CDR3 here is CAWSGQPLEQYF. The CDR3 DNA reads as TGTGCCTGGTCGGGACAGCCCTTGGAGCAGTACTTC.

The CDR3 DNA follows: TGTGCCAGCAGCCTCTCTGCGGGGAAGGTGGCCTATGGCTACACCTTC. Translated, it gives CASSLSAGKVAYGYTF. The chain recombines TRBV5-6 with TRBJ1-2, with D hard to call. Trimming shortened V by 4 bases and J by 4 bases, and 20 bases separated the two germline ends. The germline V gene encodes CDR1 SGHDT and CDR2 YYEEEE. There are 16 residues in the CDR3.

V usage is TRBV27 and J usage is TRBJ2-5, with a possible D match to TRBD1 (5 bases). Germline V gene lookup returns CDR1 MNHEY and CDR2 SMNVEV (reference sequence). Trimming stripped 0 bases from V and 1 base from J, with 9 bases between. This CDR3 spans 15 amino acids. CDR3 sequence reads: CASSLSYRSQETQYF. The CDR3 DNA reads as TGTGCCAGCAGTTTATCGTACAGGAGCCAAGAGACCCAGTACTTC.

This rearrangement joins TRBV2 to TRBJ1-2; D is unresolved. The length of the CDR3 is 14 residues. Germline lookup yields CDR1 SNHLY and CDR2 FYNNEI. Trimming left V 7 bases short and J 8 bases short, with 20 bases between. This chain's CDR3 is CASTSDGPYRGYTF. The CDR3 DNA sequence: TGTGCCAGCACCAGCGACGGTCCCTACCGGGGCTACACCTTC.

The CDR3 here is CASSPGQGIGKTQYF. The DNA of the CDR3 is TGTGCCAGCTCACCAGGACAGGGGATAGGGAAGACCCAGTACTTC. The chain recombines TRBV18 with TRBJ2-5, with 9 bases that match TRBD1. CDR1 and CDR2 from the germline V gene are KGHSH and LQKENI. This CDR3 comprises 15 residues. With V trimmed by 2 bases and J by 6 bases, 7 bases remained unmatched.

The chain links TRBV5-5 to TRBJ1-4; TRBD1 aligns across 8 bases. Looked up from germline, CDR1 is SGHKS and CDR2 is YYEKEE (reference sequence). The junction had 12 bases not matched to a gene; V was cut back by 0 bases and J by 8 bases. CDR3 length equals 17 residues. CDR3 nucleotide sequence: TGTGCCAGCAGCTTGGGGACAGGGCTGGGATTAAGGGAAAAACTGTTTTTT. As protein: CASSLGTGLGLREKLFF.

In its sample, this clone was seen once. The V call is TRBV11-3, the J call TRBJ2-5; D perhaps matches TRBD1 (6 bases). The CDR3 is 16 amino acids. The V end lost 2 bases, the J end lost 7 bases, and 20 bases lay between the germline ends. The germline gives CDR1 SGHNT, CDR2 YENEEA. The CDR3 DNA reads TGTGCCAGCAGCTTATCAGGGGTTCCGAGGGAGTCGACCCAGTACTTC. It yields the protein CASSLSGVPRESTQYF.

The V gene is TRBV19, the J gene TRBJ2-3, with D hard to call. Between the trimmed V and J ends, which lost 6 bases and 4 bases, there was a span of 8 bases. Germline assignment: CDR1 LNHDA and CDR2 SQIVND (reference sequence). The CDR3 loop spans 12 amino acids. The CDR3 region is CASRESADTQYF. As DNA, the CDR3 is TGTGCCAGTAGAGAATCGGCAGATACGCAGTATTTT.

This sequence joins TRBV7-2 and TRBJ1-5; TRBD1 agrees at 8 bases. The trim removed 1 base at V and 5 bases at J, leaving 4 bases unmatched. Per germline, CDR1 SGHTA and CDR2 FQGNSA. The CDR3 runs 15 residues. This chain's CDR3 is CASSLEGQAYQPQHF. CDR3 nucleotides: TGTGCCAGCAGCTTAGAGGGACAGGCATATCAGCCCCAGCATTTT.

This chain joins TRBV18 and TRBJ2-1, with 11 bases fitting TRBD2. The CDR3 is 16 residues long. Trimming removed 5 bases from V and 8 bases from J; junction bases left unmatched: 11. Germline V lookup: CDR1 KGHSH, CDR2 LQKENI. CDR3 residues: CASSYTSGSSFHEQFF. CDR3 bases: TGTGCCAGCTCATACACTAGCGGGAGTTCGTTCCATGAGCAGTTCTTC.

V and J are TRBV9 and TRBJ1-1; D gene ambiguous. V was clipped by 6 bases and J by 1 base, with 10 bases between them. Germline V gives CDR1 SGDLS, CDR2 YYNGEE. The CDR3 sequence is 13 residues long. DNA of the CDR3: TGTGCCAGCACCCTACAGCCGAACACTGAAGCTTTCTTT. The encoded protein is CASTLQPNTEAFF.

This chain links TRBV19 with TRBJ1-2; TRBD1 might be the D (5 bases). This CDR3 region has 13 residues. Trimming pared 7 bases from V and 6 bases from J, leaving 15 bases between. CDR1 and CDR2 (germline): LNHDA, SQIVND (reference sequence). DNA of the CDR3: TGTGCCAGTATTACTACTCAGGGAAATGGCTACACCTTC. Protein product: CASITTQGNGYTF.

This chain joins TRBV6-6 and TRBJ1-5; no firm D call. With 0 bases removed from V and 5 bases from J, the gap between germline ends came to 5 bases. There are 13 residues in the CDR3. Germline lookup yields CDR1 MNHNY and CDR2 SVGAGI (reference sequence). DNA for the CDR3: TGTGCCAGCAGTTACTCACTTGATCAGCCCCAGCATTTT. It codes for CASSYSLDQPQHF.

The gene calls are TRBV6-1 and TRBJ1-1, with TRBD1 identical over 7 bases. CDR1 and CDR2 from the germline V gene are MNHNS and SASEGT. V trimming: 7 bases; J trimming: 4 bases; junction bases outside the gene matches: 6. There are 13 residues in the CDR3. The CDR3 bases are TGTGCCAGCACCCGGGACAGTGCCACTGAAGCTTTCTTT. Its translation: CASTRDSATEAFF.

CDR3 loop: CASSLGLAGGADTQYF. Here the CDR3 DNA reads TGTGCCAGCAGCTTAGGGCTAGCGGGAGGGGCAGATACGCAGTATTTT. V and J are TRBV7-2 and TRBJ2-3, with 12 bases identical to TRBD2. There are 16 residues in the CDR3. Germline V gives CDR1 SGHTA, CDR2 FQGNSA. V shed 1 base, J shed 4 bases, and the junction held 3 bases outside the gene matches.

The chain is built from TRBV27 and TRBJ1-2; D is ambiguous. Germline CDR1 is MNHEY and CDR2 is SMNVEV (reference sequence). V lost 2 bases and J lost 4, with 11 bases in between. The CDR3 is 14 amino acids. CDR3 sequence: CASSLKRQIYGYTF. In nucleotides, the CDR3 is TGTGCCAGCAGTTTAAAAAGACAAATCTATGGCTACACCTTC.

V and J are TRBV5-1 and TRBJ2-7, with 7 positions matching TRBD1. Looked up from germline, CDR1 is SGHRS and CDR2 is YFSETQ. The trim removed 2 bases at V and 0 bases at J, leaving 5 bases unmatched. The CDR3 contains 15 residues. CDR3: CASSLPTGYSYEQYF. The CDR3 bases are TGCGCCAGCAGCTTACCGACAGGGTACTCCTACGAGCAGTACTTC.

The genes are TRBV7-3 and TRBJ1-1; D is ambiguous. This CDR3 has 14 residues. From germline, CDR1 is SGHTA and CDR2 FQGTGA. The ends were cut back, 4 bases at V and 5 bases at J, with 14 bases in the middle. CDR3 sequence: CASSSQALKTEAFF. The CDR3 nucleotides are TGTGCCAGCAGCTCCCAGGCGCTTAAGACTGAAGCTTTCTTT. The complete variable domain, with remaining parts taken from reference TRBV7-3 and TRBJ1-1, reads GAGVSQTPSNKVTEKGKYVELRCDPISGHTALYWYRQSLGQGPEFLIYFQGTGAADDSGLPNDRFFAVRPEGSVSTLKIQRTERGDSAVYLCASSSQALKTEAFFGQGTRLTVV.